A selection of T cell receptor beta chains follows, all from one sample in a study of neoadjuvant anti-PD-1 for oral cavity cancer. The repertoire was sequenced with immunoSEQ multiplex PCR; TCRdb's copy has only in-frame clones and lacks some. The repertoire holds some 11,000 clones, with roughly half as singletons. Sequenced material: tumor tissue, taken before nivolumab (anti-PD-1) treatment. Receptors originate from a person between 35 and 79 years old with oral cavity squamous cell carcinoma. Each CDR3 is given with its conserved first and last residue. The D gene is left open where the match is weak. Expanded clones get a size class; other rows say once, few or many, or leave the size out.

v_call	j_call	d_call	clone_size	cdr3_nt	cdr3_aa
TRBV19	TRBJ1-5	-	few	TGTGCCAGTAGTTCATGGACAAGCAATCAGCCCCAGCATTTT	CASSSWTSNQPQHF
TRBV2	TRBJ1-1	-	-	TGTGCCAGCAGTGAGCCTACAGGAGTCACTGAAGCTTTCTTT	CASSEPTGVTEAFF
TRBV5-4	TRBJ2-2	TRBD1	-	TGTGCCAGCAGCCAAGGGACAGAGACAACCGGGGAGCTGTTTTTT	CASSQGTETTGELFF
TRBV5-1	TRBJ1-1	TRBD1	once	TGCGCCAGCAGCCCGGGGACAGCGAACACTGAAGCTTTCTTT	CASSPGTANTEAFF
TRBV6-5	TRBJ1-1	-	few	TGTGCCAGCAGGAGGGGGTACCTCAACACTGAAGCTTTCTTT	CASRRGYLNTEAFF
TRBV6-1	TRBJ2-7	-	-	TGTGCCAGCAGTGAGGAGGACGGGAGCTCCTACGAGCAGTACTTC	CASSEEDGSSYEQYF
TRBV7-2	TRBJ1-1	-	once	TGTGCCAGCAGCTCCATGGGCATGAACACTGAAGCTTTCTTT	CASSSMGMNTEAFF
TRBV7-9	TRBJ2-5	TRBD1	-	TGTGCCAGCAGCTTAAGGACAGGGACTCAAGAGACCCAGTACTTC	CASSLRTGTQETQYF
TRBV7-3	TRBJ2-1	-	few	TGTGCCAGCAGCCTGGGGTCGTCAGTGGGCCCCTACAATGAGCAGTTCTTC	CASSLGSSVGPYNEQFF
TRBV7-2	TRBJ1-5	-	-	TGTGCCAGCAGCTTGTCGTCAATCGTCAATCAGCCCCAGCATTTT	CASSLSSIVNQPQHF
TRBV6-4	TRBJ2-1	-	-	TGTGCCAGCAGTGAAGGGGGGGGAAACTCCTACAATGAGCAGTTCTTC	CASSEGGGNSYNEQFF
TRBV7-9	TRBJ2-3	-	-	TGTGCCAGCAGCACTCCGATGGGCACAGATACGCAGTATTTT	CASSTPMGTDTQYF
TRBV7-9	TRBJ2-7	-	-	TGTGCCAGCAGCTTAGGAGGGAACTGGGACGAGCAGTACTTC	CASSLGGNWDEQYF
TRBV5-6	TRBJ2-2	-	-	TGTGCCAGCAGCTTGGGCGGTACGAACACCGGGGAGCTGTTTTTT	CASSLGGTNTGELFF
TRBV7-2	TRBJ2-7	TRBD1	-	TGTGCCAGCAGCAAGTCCCCGGGACAGGGGTACGAGCAGTACTTC	CASSKSPGQGYEQYF
TRBV5-1	TRBJ1-6	-	-	TGCGCCAGCAGCTTGGCTGGAAGCTCCTATAATTCACCCCTCCACTTT	CASSLAGSSYNSPLHF
TRBV2	TRBJ2-7	-	-	TGTGCCAGTGGGGTAGTTGGGTCCTACGAGCAGTACTTC	CASGVVGSYEQYF
TRBV10-1	TRBJ2-5	-	once	TGCGCCAGCAGTGGACACCCGGGCAGCTTAGAGACCCAGTACTTC	CASSGHPGSLETQYF
TRBV10-2	TRBJ2-7	TRBD2	-	TGCGCCAGCAGTGTTCGGACTAGCGAAAACGAGCAGTACTTC	CASSVRTSENEQYF
TRBV5-1	TRBJ1-1	TRBD1	few	TGCGCCAGCAGCTTGGGACAGGGGTCGAACAAAGCTTTCTTT	CASSLGQGSNKAFF
TRBV7-7	TRBJ2-7	-	-	TGTGCCAGCAGCTTAGGGACACAAGGTTGGGAGCAGTACTTC	CASSLGTQGWEQYF
TRBV19	TRBJ2-7	-	few	TGTGCCAGTAGCCCGCGGAATGACGAGCAGTACTTC	CASSPRNDEQYF
TRBV19	TRBJ1-1	TRBD1	-	TGTGCCAGTAGAGGGGACAGCATGAACACTGAAGCTTTCTTT	CASRGDSMNTEAFF
TRBV4-1	TRBJ2-7	TRBD1	-	TGCGCCAGCAGCCAAACTGATCAGGGGGCCTACGAGCAGTACTTC	CASSQTDQGAYEQYF
TRBV27	TRBJ1-1	-	-	TGTGCCAGCAGTGTTGACAGGAACACTGAAGCTTTCTTT	CASSVDRNTEAFF
TRBV5-6	TRBJ1-1	-	-	TGTGCCAGCAGCTTGTGGAGGAAGGGGCTGAACACTGAAGCTTTCTTT	CASSLWRKGLNTEAFF
TRBV7-8	TRBJ1-1	-	-	TGTGCCAGCAGCGTAAGGGGGATGAACACTGAAGCTTTCTTT	CASSVRGMNTEAFF
TRBV2	TRBJ2-7	-	few	TGTGCCAGCCGCGCGGGGCAGGGGTTCGGCGAGCAGTACTTC	CASRAGQGFGEQYF
TRBV6-1	TRBJ2-2	TRBD2	few	TGTGCCAGCAGACACCGGACTAGTTCCGGGGAGCTGTTTTTT	CASRHRTSSGELFF
TRBV5-1	TRBJ2-5	-	-	TGCGCCAGCAGCTTCACTGCAGAAGAGACCCAGTACTTC	CASSFTAEETQYF
TRBV7-8	TRBJ1-1	-	-	TGTGCCAGCAGCTTAGGAAAGGTGTCTGAAGCTTTCTTT	CASSLGKVSEAFF
TRBV14	TRBJ1-5	-	once	TGTGCCAGCAGCCCAGGGCACAATCAGCCCCAGCATTTT	CASSPGHNQPQHF
TRBV6-5	TRBJ1-1	-	once	TGTGCCAGCAGTTACGTGGGGGGTACTGAAGCTTTCTTT	CASSYVGGTEAFF
TRBV6-5	TRBJ2-7	-	large	TGTGCCACCCGACCCGCAGCCAGCCCCTACGAGCAGTACTTC	CATRPAASPYEQYF
TRBV2	TRBJ1-4	-	-	TGTGCCAGCACCGGCAGGGGAAATGAAAAACTGTTTTTT	CASTGRGNEKLFF
TRBV19	TRBJ1-2	-	-	TGTGCCAGTAGTATAGGGGCGGGACAAATCTATGGCTACACCTTC	CASSIGAGQIYGYTF
TRBV5-1	TRBJ2-2	-	few	TGCGCCAGCAGCCTCTTACAGGGTACCGGGGAGCTGTTTTTT	CASSLLQGTGELFF
TRBV5-1	TRBJ2-7	TRBD1	-	TGCGCCAGCAGCGAGGACAGGGGCTCTTACGAGCAGTACTTC	CASSEDRGSYEQYF
TRBV7-2	TRBJ2-7	TRBD1	few	TGTGCCAGCAGCCTAGGGACAGGGGGTGGGTACGAGCAGTACTTC	CASSLGTGGGYEQYF
TRBV13	TRBJ2-5	TRBD2	-	TGTGCCAGCAGCTTAACGGGGGGGGGCCAAGAGACCCAGTACTTC	CASSLTGGGQETQYF
TRBV4-1	TRBJ1-2	-	medium-sized	TGCGCCAGCAGCCAAGTAGGAACCGCAACTAACTATGGCTACACCTTC	CASSQVGTATNYGYTF
TRBV4-3	TRBJ2-2	TRBD2	-	TGCGCCAGCAGCCTCTCTCACCGGGGGGGGAACACCGGGGAGCTGTTTTTT	CASSLSHRGGNTGELFF
TRBV6-1	TRBJ1-2	TRBD1	-	TGTGCCAGCAGTGAAAGGGACAGGTACGGCTACACCTTC	CASSERDRYGYTF
TRBV19	TRBJ1-4	-	-	TGTGCCAGTATGTCTACGGCGCGTGAAAAACTGTTTTTT	CASMSTAREKLFF
TRBV28	TRBJ2-3	TRBD2	-	TGTGCCAGCAGGCCGGGACTAGCGGGTGATACGCAGTATTTT	CASRPGLAGDTQYF
TRBV5-1	TRBJ2-1	TRBD1	-	TGCGCCAGCAGCAACAGGACAGGGGTCTACAATGAGCAGTTCTTC	CASSNRTGVYNEQFF
TRBV5-1	TRBJ1-6	TRBD1	few	TGCGCCAGCAGCACAAGACAGGGCAGCGGTTCACCCCTCCACTTT	CASSTRQGSGSPLHF
TRBV11-3	TRBJ2-3	TRBD1	-	TGTGCCAGCAGCGCCGCTGGGACAGGGGCCACAGATACGCAGTATTTT	CASSAAGTGATDTQYF
TRBV2	TRBJ1-1	-	-	TGTGCCAGCAGAGGAGACAGCCACACTGAAGCTTTCTTT	CASRGDSHTEAFF
TRBV14	TRBJ2-7	-	few	TGTGCCAGCAGCCTAACAGGGTCTCCCTTCCCCTACGAGCAGTACTTC	CASSLTGSPFPYEQYF
TRBV7-9	TRBJ2-2	TRBD1	-	TGTGCCAGCAGCTTGGGACAGGTCGTCACCGGGGAGCTGTTTTTT	CASSLGQVVTGELFF